The rows below give T cell receptor beta chains drawn from one sample of a study of shared clonotypes between healthy human individuals. Method: immunoSEQ multiplex PCR; TCRdb's copy keeps in-frame clones and lacks some. The sample records under 600,000 clones, over 75% being singletons. The sequencing sample was made of PBMCs. Receptors were obtained from a woman aged 40 to 50 in good health. Some clones in this sample may be carry-over from other donors' samples. Each CDR3 is given with its conserved first and last residue. The order of the fields is clone size, V gene, J gene, D gene, CDR3 length, CDR3 protein, CDR3 DNA. The D gene is left open where the match is weak. Part of the rows lack a size; the others show once, few, many or a class for expanded clones.

-,TRBV2,TRBJ1-4,-,15,CASSEERLTGEKLFF,TGTGCCAGCAGTGAAGAGCGGCTGACTGGTGAAAAACTGTTTTTT
-,TRBV30,TRBJ2-7,TRBD1,13,CAWRVPGTGEQYF,TGTGCCTGGAGAGTACCCGGGACAGGCGAGCAGTACTTC
-,TRBV7-9,TRBJ2-7,TRBD2,15,CASSTLAGFQYEQYF,TGTGCCAGCAGCACATTAGCGGGTTTCCAGTACGAGCAGTACTTC
-,TRBV27,TRBJ2-5,TRBD1,15,CASSLHRDRDETQYF,TGTGCCAGCAGTTTACACCGGGACAGGGACGAGACCCAGTACTTC
many,TRBV2,TRBJ1-2,-,12,CASSPQGYGYTF,TGTGCCAGCAGTCCACAGGGCTATGGCTACACCTTC
-,TRBV5-4,TRBJ1-3,-,15,CASSVTGMSGNTIYF,TGTGCCAGCAGCGTTACAGGGATGTCTGGAAACACCATATATTTT
-,TRBV11-1,TRBJ1-4,-,15,CASSSEGATNEKLFF,TGTGCCAGCAGCTCCGAGGGGGCAACTAATGAAAAACTGTTTTTT
-,TRBV11-2,TRBJ2-5,-,15,CASSPTVLLGETQYF,TGTGCCAGCAGCCCCACCGTATTGTTGGGGGAGACCCAGTACTTC
-,TRBV7-9,TRBJ2-7,-,14,CASSLDDASYEQYF,TGCGCCAGCAGCTTAGACGACGCCTCCTACGAGCAGTACTTC
-,TRBV5-4,TRBJ2-1,TRBD2,16,CASSLEVASGYNEQFF,TGTGCCAGCAGCTTGGAAGTGGCTAGCGGTTACAATGAGCAGTTCTTC
once,TRBV5-4,TRBJ1-3,-,16,CASSLGASSGGNTIYF,TGTGCCAGCAGCTTAGGAGCGTCCAGTGGTGGAAACACCATATATTTT
-,TRBV9,TRBJ1-2,-,13,CASSLLGGSGYTF,TGTGCCAGCAGCCTCCTTGGCGGGAGTGGCTACACCTTC
few,TRBV28,TRBJ1-2,TRBD1,13,CASSFRGNYGYTF,TGTGCCAGCAGTTTCAGGGGGAACTATGGCTACACCTTC
-,TRBV7-9,TRBJ2-1,TRBD2,15,CASSPRASGSGEQFF,TGTGCCAGCAGCCCGAGGGCTAGCGGGAGCGGTGAGCAGTTCTTC
once,TRBV5-6,TRBJ2-1,-,16,CASSRTGSSSYNEQFF,TGTGCCAGCAGCAGAACAGGGAGCAGCTCCTACAATGAGCAGTTCTTC
-,TRBV6-1,TRBJ1-1,-,14,CASSEDRVNTEAFF,TGTGCCAGCAGTGAAGACAGGGTAAACACTGAAGCTTTCTTT
-,TRBV19,TRBJ2-7,TRBD2,14,CASSRLAGAPEQYF,TGTGCCAGTAGCAGACTAGCGGGAGCCCCCGAGCAGTACTTC
-,TRBV28,TRBJ2-1,TRBD2,22,CASSLGPRGGPLFYNSYNEQFF,TGTGCCAGCAGTTTGGGGCCGCGGGGAGGGCCTCTCTTTTATAACTCCTACAATGAGCAGTTCTTC
-,TRBV7-3,TRBJ2-6,-,14,CASSFSSGANVLTF,TGTGCCAGCAGCTTCAGCTCTGGGGCCAACGTCCTGACTTTC
once,TRBV5-1,TRBJ2-7,TRBD1,14,CASSLGQGVHEQYF,TGCGCCAGCAGCTTGGGGCAGGGGGTCCACGAGCAGTACTTC
many,TRBV13,TRBJ2-7,-,16,CASSSPGTRVSYEQYF,TGTGCCAGCAGCTCCCCCGGGACACGGGTCTCCTACGAGCAGTACTTC
few,TRBV5-6,TRBJ1-2,-,12,CASTPGGGGYTF,TGTGCCAGCACCCCGGGTGGTGGTGGCTACACCTTC
-,TRBV9,TRBJ1-1,-,13,CASSVGKVSEAFF,TGTGCCAGCAGCGTGGGTAAAGTCTCGGAAGCTTTCTTT
-,TRBV28,TRBJ1-5,TRBD1,17,CASSLIAPGQVSAPQHF,TGTGCCAGCAGTTTAATTGCCCCGGGACAGGTGTCAGCGCCCCAGCATTTT
-,TRBV9,TRBJ1-3,-,15,CASSVTQSSGNTIYF,TGTGCCAGCAGCGTTACACAGAGCTCTGGAAACACCATATATTTT
-,TRBV2,TRBJ1-2,-,16,CATWRRAGRLNYGYTF,TGTGCCACCTGGCGGAGGGCAGGGAGACTTAACTATGGCTACACCTTC
many,TRBV4-3,TRBJ1-2,-,13,CASSHGRGYGYTF,TGCGCCAGCAGCCATGGCAGGGGATATGGCTACACCTTC
-,TRBV28,TRBJ1-5,TRBD1,15,CASSLGTGWNQPQHF,TGTGCCAGCAGTTTAGGGACAGGGTGGAATCAGCCCCAGCATTTT
-,TRBV30,TRBJ2-1,TRBD2,16,CAWLRTGGPLEYEQFF,TGTGCCTGGCTCCGAACGGGAGGGCCACTTGAATATGAGCAGTTCTTC
-,TRBV18,TRBJ2-7,-,12,CASSPRTYEQYF,TGTGCCAGCTCACCAAGGACCTACGAGCAGTACTTC
-,TRBV5-5,TRBJ2-1,TRBD2,16,CASSLRGSGGYNEQFF,TGTGCCAGCAGCCTCCGGGGTAGCGGGGGATACAATGAGCAGTTCTTC
-,TRBV28,TRBJ1-2,-,11,CASSVQGGYTF,TGTGCCAGCAGTGTACAGGGAGGCTACACCTTC
-,TRBV10-3,TRBJ2-2,-,12,CAISWITGELFF,TGTGCCATCAGTTGGATAACCGGGGAGCTGTTTTTT
-,TRBV19,TRBJ2-2,-,15,CASSIQIASTGELFF,TGTGCCAGTAGTATACAGATAGCTAGCACCGGGGAGCTGTTTTTT
-,TRBV4-1,TRBJ2-1,-,15,CASSPFRLAYNEQFF,TGCGCCAGCAGCCCATTCCGGTTGGCTTACAATGAGCAGTTCTTC
-,TRBV10-3,TRBJ2-2,-,14,CAIRQEPNTGELFF,TGTGCCATCAGGCAGGAACCGAACACCGGGGAGCTGTTTTTT
-,TRBV25-1,TRBJ2-1,TRBD2,15,CASSELSGGYNEQFF,TGTGCCAGCAGTGAATTGTCGGGAGGCTACAATGAGCAGTTCTTC
-,TRBV2,TRBJ2-1,-,14,CATTDPNQYNEQFF,TGTGCCACGACGGATCCCAACCAGTACAATGAGCAGTTCTTC
-,TRBV2,TRBJ2-7,-,15,CASTASREVVHEQYF,TGTGCCAGCACGGCAAGTCGCGAGGTCGTGCACGAGCAGTACTTC
-,TRBV7-3,TRBJ2-1,TRBD1,18,CASSLTWARDRAHNEQFF,TGTGCCAGCAGCTTAACTTGGGCCCGGGACAGGGCACACAATGAGCAGTTCTTC
-,TRBV5-4,TRBJ2-3,-,14,CASSLDPVTDTQYF,TGTGCCAGCAGCTTAGACCCGGTCACAGATACGCAGTATTTT
-,TRBV11-2,TRBJ2-7,TRBD1,16,CASSLPLGQKGYEQYF,TGTGCCAGCAGCTTACCGTTGGGACAGAAAGGTTACGAGCAGTACTTC
once,TRBV5-4,TRBJ2-1,TRBD2,17,CASTGGLAEVAYNEQFF,TGTGCCAGCACCGGGGGTCTAGCGGAAGTAGCTTACAATGAGCAGTTCTTC
-,TRBV7-9,TRBJ1-5,TRBD1,14,CASSLTGSNQPQHF,TGTGCCAGCAGCTTGACAGGGAGCAATCAGCCCCAGCATTTT
-,TRBV28,TRBJ2-1,TRBD1,14,CASSSAGQERRQFF,TGTGCCAGCAGTTCAGCCGGACAGGAAAGGAGGCAGTTCTTC
-,TRBV18,TRBJ1-2,-,17,CASSPSNPSTANYGYTF,TGTGCCAGCTCACCGTCCAACCCCTCGACAGCTAACTATGGCTACACCTTC
-,TRBV7-8,TRBJ2-1,TRBD2,17,CASSQGLAGVVNNEQFF,TGTGCCAGCAGCCAAGGACTAGCGGGAGTTGTTAACAATGAGCAGTTCTTC
-,TRBV7-3,TRBJ2-2,TRBD2,14,CASSPGLAAGELFF,TGTGCCAGCAGCCCAGGACTAGCGGCCGGGGAGCTGTTTTTT
-,TRBV28,TRBJ2-7,-,12,CASSLAGYEQYF,TGTGCCAGCAGTTTGGCCGGATACGAGCAGTACTTC
-,TRBV6-1,TRBJ2-7,-,15,CASSDGREMDYEQYF,TGTGCCAGCAGTGATGGGCGGGAAATGGATTACGAGCAGTACTTC
-,TRBV5-4,TRBJ2-7,-,15,CASSRDAGRVEEQYF,TGTGCCAGCAGCCGTGACGCGGGCCGCGTCGAGGAGCAGTACTTC
-,TRBV7-9,TRBJ2-7,-,12,CATTGAGTEQYF,TGTGCCACTACCGGGGCAGGGACCGAGCAGTACTTC
once,TRBV4-2,TRBJ2-7,TRBD2,15,CASSQDAGGPYEQYF,TGTGCCAGCAGCCAAGATGCGGGAGGCCCCTACGAGCAGTACTTC
-,TRBV29-1,TRBJ2-5,TRBD2,13,CSVASGDQETQYF,TGCAGCGTTGCTAGCGGGGACCAAGAGACCCAGTACTTC
-,TRBV2,TRBJ2-1,-,11,CASGGYNEQFF,TGTGCCAGCGGGGGCTACAATGAGCAGTTCTTC
once,TRBV27,TRBJ1-2,-,14,CASTHGGGNYGYTF,TGTGCCAGCACCCATGGGGGGGGTAACTATGGCTACACCTTC
once,TRBV5-1,TRBJ2-1,TRBD2,15,CASREASGSGDEQFF,TGCGCGAGCAGAGAAGCTAGCGGGAGTGGCGATGAGCAGTTCTTC
-,TRBV28,TRBJ2-2,-,13,CASSFEATGELFF,TGTGCCAGCAGTTTCGAGGCCACCGGGGAGCTGTTTTTT
-,TRBV18,TRBJ1-2,-,14,CASSPDLSTDGYTF,TGTGCCAGCTCACCGGATCTCAGTACTGATGGCTACACCTTC